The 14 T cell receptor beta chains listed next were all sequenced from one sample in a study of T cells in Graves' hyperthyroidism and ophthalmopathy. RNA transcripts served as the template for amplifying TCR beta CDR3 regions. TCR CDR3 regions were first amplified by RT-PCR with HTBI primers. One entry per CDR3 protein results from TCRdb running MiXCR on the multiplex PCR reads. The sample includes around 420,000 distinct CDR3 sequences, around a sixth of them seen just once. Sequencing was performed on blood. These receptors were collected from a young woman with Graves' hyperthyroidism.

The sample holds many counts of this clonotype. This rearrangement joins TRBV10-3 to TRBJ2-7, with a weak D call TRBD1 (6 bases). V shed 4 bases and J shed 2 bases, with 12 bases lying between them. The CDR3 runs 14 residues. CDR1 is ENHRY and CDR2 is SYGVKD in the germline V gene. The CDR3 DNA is TGTGCCATCAGTGGGCTACCAGGGGCCTACGAGCAGTACTTC. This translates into CAISGLPGAYEQYF.

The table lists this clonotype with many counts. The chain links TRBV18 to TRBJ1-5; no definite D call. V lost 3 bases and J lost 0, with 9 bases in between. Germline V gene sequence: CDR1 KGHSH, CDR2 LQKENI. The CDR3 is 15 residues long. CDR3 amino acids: CASSPRQTSNQPQHF. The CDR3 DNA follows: TGTGCCAGCTCACCGCGGCAAACTAGCAATCAGCCCCAGCATTTT.

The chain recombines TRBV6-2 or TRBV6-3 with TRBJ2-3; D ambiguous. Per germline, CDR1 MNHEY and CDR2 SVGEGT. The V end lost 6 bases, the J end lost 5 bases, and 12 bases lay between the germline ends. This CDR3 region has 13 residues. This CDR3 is CASRNTRLDTQYF. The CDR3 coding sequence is TGTGCCAGCAGGAACACCCGCTTAGATACGCAGTATTTT.

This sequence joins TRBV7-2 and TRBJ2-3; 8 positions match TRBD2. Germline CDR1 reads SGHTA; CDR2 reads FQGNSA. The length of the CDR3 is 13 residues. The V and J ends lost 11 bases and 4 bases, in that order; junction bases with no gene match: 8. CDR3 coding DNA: TGTGCCTGTGGGCGGGGGGTCCCAGATACGCAGTATTTT. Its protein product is CACGRGVPDTQYF.

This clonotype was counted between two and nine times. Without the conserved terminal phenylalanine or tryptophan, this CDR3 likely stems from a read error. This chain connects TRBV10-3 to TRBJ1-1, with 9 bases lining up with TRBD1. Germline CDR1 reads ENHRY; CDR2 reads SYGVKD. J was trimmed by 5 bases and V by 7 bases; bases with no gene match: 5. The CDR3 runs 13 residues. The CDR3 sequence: CAITGQGTTEAFL. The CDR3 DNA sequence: TGTGCCATCACGGGACAGGGAACGACTGAAGCTTTCCTT.

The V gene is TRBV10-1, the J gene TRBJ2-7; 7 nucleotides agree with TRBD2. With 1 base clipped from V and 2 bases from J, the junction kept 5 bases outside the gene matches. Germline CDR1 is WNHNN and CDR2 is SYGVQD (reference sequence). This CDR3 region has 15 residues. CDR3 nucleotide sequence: TGCGCCAGCAGTGAGTTCAGCGGGGTCACCTACGAGCAGTACTTC. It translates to CASSEFSGVTYEQYF.

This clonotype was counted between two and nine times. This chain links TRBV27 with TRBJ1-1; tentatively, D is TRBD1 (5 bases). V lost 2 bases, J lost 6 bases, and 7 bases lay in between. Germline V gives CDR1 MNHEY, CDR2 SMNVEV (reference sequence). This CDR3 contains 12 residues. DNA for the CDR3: TGTGCCAGCAGTTTACGGGGCGCTGAAGCTTTCTTT. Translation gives CASSLRGAEAFF.

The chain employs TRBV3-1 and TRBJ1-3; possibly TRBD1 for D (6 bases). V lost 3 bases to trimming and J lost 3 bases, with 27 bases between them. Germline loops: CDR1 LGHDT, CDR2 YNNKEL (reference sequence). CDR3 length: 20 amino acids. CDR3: CASSQWTAGPQGGGGNTIYF. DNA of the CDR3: TGTGCCAGCAGCCAGTGGACAGCCGGCCCTCAAGGCGGTGGTGGAAACACCATATATTTT.

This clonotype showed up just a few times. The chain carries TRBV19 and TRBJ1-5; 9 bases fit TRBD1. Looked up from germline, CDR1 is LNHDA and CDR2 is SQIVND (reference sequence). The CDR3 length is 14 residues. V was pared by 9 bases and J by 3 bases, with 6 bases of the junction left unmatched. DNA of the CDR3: TGTGCCAGCGGGACAGGGAGTACCAATCAGCCCCAGCATTTT. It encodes CASGTGSTNQPQHF.

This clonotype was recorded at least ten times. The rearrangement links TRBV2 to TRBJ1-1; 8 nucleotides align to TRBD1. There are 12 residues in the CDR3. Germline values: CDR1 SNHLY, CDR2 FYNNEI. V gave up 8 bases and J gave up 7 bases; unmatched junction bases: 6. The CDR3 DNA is TGTGCCAGCGGGGACAGGAGGGATGAAGCTTTCTTT. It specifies CASGDRRDEAFF.

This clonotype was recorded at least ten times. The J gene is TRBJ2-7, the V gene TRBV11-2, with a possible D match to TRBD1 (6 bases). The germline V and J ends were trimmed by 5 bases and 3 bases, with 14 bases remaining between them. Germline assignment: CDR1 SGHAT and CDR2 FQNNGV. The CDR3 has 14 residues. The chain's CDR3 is CASSPRQDLYEQYF. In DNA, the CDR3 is TGTGCCAGCAGCCCTCGACAGGATCTCTACGAGCAGTACTTC.

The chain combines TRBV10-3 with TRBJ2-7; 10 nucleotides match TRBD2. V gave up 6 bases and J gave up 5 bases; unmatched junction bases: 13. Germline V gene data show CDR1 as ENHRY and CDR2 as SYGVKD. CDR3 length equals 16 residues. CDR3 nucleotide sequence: TGTGCCATCAGAAATGGGCTAGCGGGAGTATTACACGAGCAGTACTTC. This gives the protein CAIRNGLAGVLHEQYF.

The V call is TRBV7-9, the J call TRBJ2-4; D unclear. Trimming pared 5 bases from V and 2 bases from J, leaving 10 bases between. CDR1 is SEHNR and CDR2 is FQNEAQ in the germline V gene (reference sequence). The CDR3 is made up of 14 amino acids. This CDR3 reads CASSQELSKNIQYF. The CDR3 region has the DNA TGTGCCAGCAGCCAGGAGCTTTCCAAAAACATTCAGTACTTC.

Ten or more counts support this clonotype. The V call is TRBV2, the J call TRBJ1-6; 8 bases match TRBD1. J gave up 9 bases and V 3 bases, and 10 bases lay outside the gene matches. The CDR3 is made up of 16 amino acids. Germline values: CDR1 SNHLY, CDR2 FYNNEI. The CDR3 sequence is CASSETGAVIGSPLHF. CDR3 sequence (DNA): TGTGCCAGCAGTGAGACAGGGGCCGTAATTGGTTCACCCCTCCACTTT.